Following are 29 T cell receptor beta chains from one sample sequenced in a study of cytomegalovirus exposure and HLA in healthy donors. Sequenced by immunoSEQ multiplex PCR; TCRdb stores in-frame clones only, minus some. The sample yields 200,000 to 250,000 clones, around 86% seen once. The source material was PBMCs. The source of these receptors is a woman younger than 35 in good health and CMV-seropositive.

This clone was observed a single time. The genes are TRBV5-1 and TRBJ2-1; D not resolved. CDR3 size: 18 residues. V lost 0 bases and J 0 bases, leaving 16 bases between the germline ends. From germline, CDR1 is SGHRS and CDR2 YFSETQ. CDR3 amino acids: CASSLAALRLSSYNEQFF. DNA for the CDR3: TGCGCCAGCAGCTTGGCCGCTTTGCGGTTGAGCTCCTACAATGAGCAGTTCTTC.

This chain connects TRBV5-1 to TRBJ1-4; 9 bases fit TRBD1. This CDR3 is 16 amino acids long. V was clipped by 4 bases and J by 8 bases; unmatched bases: 12. Germline V lookup: CDR1 SGHRS, CDR2 YFSETQ. For the CDR3, the DNA is TGCGCCAGCAGCAAAGAACCCGGGACAGGGACCGAAAAACTGTTTTTT. This gives the protein CASSKEPGTGTEKLFF.

The chain employs TRBV7-2 and TRBJ2-3, with 8 bases that match TRBD2. The V gene's germline CDR1 is SGHTA and CDR2 FQGNSA. J was trimmed by 2 bases and V by 1 base; bases with no gene match: 5. The CDR3 covers 16 residues. DNA for the CDR3: TGTGCCAGCAGCTTAGGCCCGGGACTAGTCACAGATACGCAGTATTTT. Amino acid sequence: CASSLGPGLVTDTQYF.

CDR3 region: CSVAVGLAVYNEQFF. The CDR3 nucleotides are TGCAGCGTGGCGGTAGGGTTAGCGGTATACAATGAGCAGTTCTTC. The J gene is TRBJ2-1, the V gene TRBV29-1, with TRBD2 as a possible D gene (6 bases). In germline, CDR1 is SQVTM, CDR2 ANQGSEA. The CDR3 runs 15 residues. The ends were cut back, 6 bases at V and 4 bases at J, with 19 bases in the middle.

The genes are TRBV28 and TRBJ1-5; D possibly corresponds to TRBD1 (6 bases). The V gene lost 1 base and the J gene lost 0 bases, with 10 bases spanning the gap. CDR1 and CDR2 from the germline V gene are MDHEN and SYDVKM. The length of the CDR3 is 16 residues. CDR3 residues: CASSLFPGASNQPQHF. The CDR3 DNA sequence: TGTGCCAGCAGTTTATTTCCAGGGGCTAGCAATCAGCCCCAGCATTTT.

J is TRBJ2-7 and V is TRBV11-2, with D uncertain. The CDR3 length is 14 residues. Germline assignment: CDR1 SGHAT and CDR2 FQNNGV. V was clipped by 1 base and J by 0 bases, with 7 bases between them. The CDR3 loop reads CASSLAGISYEQYF. The CDR3 coding sequence is TGTGCCAGCAGCTTAGCAGGAATCTCCTACGAGCAGTACTTC.

This sequence joins TRBV7-9 and TRBJ1-2; 7 nucleotides match TRBD1. The CDR3 length is 14 residues. CDR1 is SEHNR and CDR2 is FQNEAQ in the germline V gene (reference sequence). Trimming took 3 bases from V and 0 from J; bases not matched to a gene: 1. This CDR3 reads CASSFTGANYGYTF. In DNA, the CDR3 is TGTGCCAGCAGCTTTACAGGGGCTAACTATGGCTACACCTTC.

Comments on this clone: This CDR3 is also generated by other DNA sequences in the sample. The V call is TRBV6-5, the J call TRBJ1-3; D unclear. The CDR3 is made up of 11 amino acids. Germline CDR1 and CDR2: MNHEY and SVGAGI. Trimming took off 8 bases at V and 4 bases at J, with 6 bases between the two ends. Written as DNA, the CDR3 is TGTGCCAGCGTACGGGGAAACACCATATATTTT. This encodes CASVRGNTIYF.

This rearrangement joins TRBV30 to TRBJ2-2, with D possibly TRBD1 on 5 matching bases. The CDR3 sequence is 12 residues long. In germline, CDR1 is GTSNPN, CDR2 SVGIG (reference sequence). V lost 6 bases and J lost 2, with 7 bases in between. The CDR3 bases are TGTGCCTGTGACAGTAACACCGGGGAGCTGTTTTTT. Protein: CACDSNTGELFF. The variable domain in full, completed from reference TRBV30 and TRBJ2-2, reads SQTIHQWPATLVQPVGSPLSLECTVEGTSNPNLYWYRQAAGRGLQLLFYSVGIGQISSEVPQNLSASRPQDRQFILSSKKLLLSDSGFYLCACDSNTGELFFGEGSRLTVL.

The chain carries TRBV29-1 and TRBJ2-7; 14 bases are shared with TRBD2. Per the germline V gene, CDR1 is SQVTM and CDR2 is ANQGSEA. The CDR3 covers 18 residues. V lost 6 bases to trimming and J lost 4 bases; unmatched junction nucleotides: 17. DNA of the CDR3: TGCAGCGTGATAACCGGGACTAGCGGGAGAGGAATTGCTTACGAGCAGTACTTC. Translation: CSVITGTSGRGIAYEQYF.

This sequence joins TRBV7-8 and TRBJ1-3, with a possible D match to TRBD1 (5 bases). The CDR3 sequence is 15 residues long. The germline V gene has CDR1 SGHVS and CDR2 FQNEAQ. The V end lost 2 bases, the J end lost 4 bases, and 12 bases lay between the germline ends. DNA for the CDR3: TGTGCCAGCAGCTTATTCGCAGGGTTAGGAAACACCATATATTTT. As protein: CASSLFAGLGNTIYF. The full variable domain, in which reference TRBV7-8 and TRBJ1-3 provide the parts outside the CDR3, is GAGVSQSPRYKVAKRGQDVALRCDPISGHVSLFWYQQALGQGPEFLTYFQNEAQLDKSGLPSDRFFAERPEGSVSTLKIQRTQQEDSAVYLCASSLFAGLGNTIYFGEGSWLTVV.

The rearrangement links TRBV5-1 to TRBJ2-1; 10 bases line up with TRBD1. From germline, CDR1 is SGHRS and CDR2 YFSETQ. This CDR3 is 16 amino acids long. After removal of 0 bases from V and 8 bases from J, the junction contained 8 bases not matched to a gene. The CDR3 region is CASSLAGTGVWDEQFF. Here the CDR3 DNA reads TGCGCCAGCAGCTTGGCGGGGACAGGGGTCTGGGATGAGCAGTTCTTC.

This clone was observed a few times. The V and J genes are TRBV28 and TRBJ1-2; D not certain. V lost 6 bases and J lost 5, with 16 bases in between. Germline V gene sequence: CDR1 MDHEN, CDR2 SYDVKM. The CDR3 sequence is 14 residues long. The CDR3 reads CASSLGSRRYGYTF. The CDR3 DNA is TGTGCCAGCAGCCTAGGTTCCCGGAGGTATGGCTACACCTTC.

The J gene is TRBJ2-3, the V gene TRBV7-8, with TRBD2 matching 7 bases. Germline V gives CDR1 SGHVS, CDR2 FQNEAQ. The CDR3 extends over 17 amino acids. V lost 1 base, J lost 5 bases, and 12 bases stayed unmatched. The CDR3 loop is CASSLGDLADGVDTQYF. CDR3 bases: TGTGCCAGCAGCTTAGGCGATCTAGCGGACGGGGTAGATACGCAGTATTTT.

This chain links TRBV19 with TRBJ2-1; a possible D gene is TRBD2 (5 bases). Trimming stripped 5 bases from V and 2 bases from J, with 10 bases between. In germline, CDR1 is LNHDA, CDR2 SQIVND (reference sequence). The length of the CDR3 is 14 residues. The CDR3 is CASSASGTYNEQFF. The CDR3 nucleotides read TGTGCCAGTAGTGCCAGCGGTACCTACAATGAGCAGTTCTTC.

This rearrangement joins TRBV28 to TRBJ2-1, with D possibly TRBD2 on 5 matching bases. Germline values: CDR1 MDHEN, CDR2 SYDVKM. The V end lost 5 bases, the J end lost 6 bases, and 14 bases lay between the germline ends. This CDR3 region has 14 residues. CDR3 in DNA: TGTGCCAGCAGTATCCCACGGGGATCCAATGAGCAGTTCTTC. It encodes CASSIPRGSNEQFF.

The rearrangement uses TRBV5-1 and TRBJ2-5; 7 bases match TRBD1. Germline lookup yields CDR1 SGHRS and CDR2 YFSETQ. Unmatched junction bases numbered 11, after V lost 0 bases and J lost 3 bases. The CDR3 extends over 17 amino acids. The CDR3 bases are TGCGCCAGCAGCTTGGATCCCACCACAGGGGACGAAGAGACCCAGTACTTC. This encodes CASSLDPTTGDEETQYF.

The chain recombines TRBV4-2 with TRBJ1-4; tentatively, D is TRBD1 (6 bases). Trimming took off 0 bases at V and 6 bases at J, with 11 bases between the two ends. The CDR3 covers 15 residues. Germline V gene lookup returns CDR1 LGHNA and CDR2 YNFKEQ. CDR3 region: CASSQEDSSYEKLFF. Written as DNA, the CDR3 is TGTGCCAGCAGCCAAGAGGACAGTAGTTATGAAAAACTGTTTTTT.

The V gene is TRBV7-7, the J gene TRBJ2-5, with unresolved D. This CDR3 has 13 amino acids. CDR1 SSHAT and CDR2 FNYEAQ come from the germline V gene (reference sequence). V was clipped by 5 bases and J by 1 base, with 8 bases between them. DNA for the CDR3: TGTGCCAGCAGCGAAGGAGTCCAAGAGACCCAGTACTTC. Its translation is CASSEGVQETQYF.

V and J are TRBV9 and TRBJ1-3; D ambiguous. Germline CDR1 is SGDLS and CDR2 is YYNGEE. Trimming took off 1 base at V and 2 bases at J, with 13 bases between the two ends. This CDR3 spans 16 amino acids. The CDR3 here is CASSVQQILPGNTIYF. CDR3 DNA: TGTGCCAGCAGCGTACAACAGATCCTCCCTGGAAACACCATATATTTT.

This clone has just one count. The chain couples TRBV25-1 to TRBJ2-3; weak D call: TRBD2 (5 bases). Deletions cut 4 bases from V and 6 bases from J, with 11 bases between. The CDR3 is 13 amino acids. The germline V gene encodes CDR1 MGHDK and CDR2 SYGVNS. CDR3 in DNA: TGTGCCAGCAGTGTTACGGGAACGGATACGCAGTATTTT. This encodes CASSVTGTDTQYF.

In this sample, this clone turned up a few times. This sequence joins TRBV9 and TRBJ2-1; TRBD2 matches 8 bases. The V gene's germline CDR1 is SGDLS and CDR2 YYNGEE. CDR3 size: 19 residues. The J segment lost 6 bases and the V segment lost 0 bases, leaving 17 bases of the junction unmatched. The DNA for the CDR3 is TGTGCCAGCAGCGTAGGACGCAACATTCTAGGACTAGCCCTCAATGAGCAGTTCTTC. It codes for CASSVGRNILGLALNEQFF.

This chain uses TRBV4-1 with TRBJ2-1; 8 positions match TRBD2. The CDR3 runs 17 residues. Germline V gene data show CDR1 as MGHRA and CDR2 as YSYEKL. The V gene end was trimmed by 1 base and the J gene end by 9 bases; junction bases not matched to a gene: 14. CDR3 protein: CASSQGSTGGPLAEQFF. The CDR3 DNA sequence: TGCGCCAGCAGCCAAGGCTCAACGGGAGGGCCGTTGGCTGAGCAGTTCTTC.

The chain recombines TRBV9 with TRBJ2-3, with 9 bases aligning to TRBD2. V shed 4 bases, J shed 4 bases, and the junction held 10 bases outside the gene matches. CDR1 is SGDLS and CDR2 is YYNGEE in the germline V gene. This CDR3 is 16 amino acids long. CDR3 in amino acids: CASSPRVAGEADTQYF. The DNA for the CDR3 is TGTGCCAGCAGCCCCCGGGTAGCGGGAGAGGCAGATACGCAGTATTTT.

This sequence joins TRBV11-1 and TRBJ2-1; 7 bases are a match to TRBD1. The CDR3 spans 15 residues. CDR1 SGHAT and CDR2 FQDESV come from the germline V gene (reference sequence). V gave up 6 bases and J gave up 2 bases; unmatched junction bases: 7. The CDR3 loop is CASSSDRAAYNEQFF. CDR3 in DNA: TGTGCCAGCAGTTCAGACAGGGCCGCCTACAATGAGCAGTTCTTC.

The chain recombines TRBV18 with TRBJ2-1, with D uncertain. Germline V gene data show CDR1 as KGHSH and CDR2 as LQKENI. The V gene lost 2 bases and the J gene lost 5 bases, with 10 bases spanning the gap. This CDR3 spans 14 amino acids. The CDR3: CASSPSRENNEQFF. CDR3 nucleotides: TGTGCCAGCTCACCAAGTCGAGAGAACAATGAGCAGTTCTTC.

V usage is TRBV6-5 and J usage is TRBJ2-2; D is perhaps TRBD1 (5 bases). This CDR3 has 15 residues. V was clipped by 3 bases and J by 1 base, with 9 bases between them. CDR1 is MNHEY and CDR2 is SVGAGI in the germline V gene. CDR3 nucleotide sequence: TGTGCCAGCAGTTATGACCAGGGGAACACCGGGGAGCTGTTTTTT. Translation gives CASSYDQGNTGELFF.

The rearrangement joins TRBV12-5 to TRBJ1-5; perhaps TRBD1 as D (5 bases). Trimming shortened V by 0 bases and J by 0 bases, and 15 bases separated the two germline ends. The CDR3 runs to 18 residues. Looked up from germline, CDR1 is LGHNT and CDR2 is FRNRAP. CDR3 DNA: TGTGCTAGTGGTTTGGTACTGTCAGGGCAGGGTAGCAATCAGCCCCAGCATTTT. This translates into CASGLVLSGQGSNQPQHF.

This clone turned up a few times. The gene calls are TRBV7-9 and TRBJ2-5, with D maybe TRBD1 (6 bases). CDR1 and CDR2 (germline): SEHNR, FQNEAQ (reference sequence). V was cut by 2 bases and J by 2 bases, with 12 bases left in between. There are 15 residues in the CDR3. CDR3 in DNA: TGTGCCAGCAGCTTAACAGGGTCCCAGCAAGAGACCCAGTACTTC. It specifies CASSLTGSQQETQYF.